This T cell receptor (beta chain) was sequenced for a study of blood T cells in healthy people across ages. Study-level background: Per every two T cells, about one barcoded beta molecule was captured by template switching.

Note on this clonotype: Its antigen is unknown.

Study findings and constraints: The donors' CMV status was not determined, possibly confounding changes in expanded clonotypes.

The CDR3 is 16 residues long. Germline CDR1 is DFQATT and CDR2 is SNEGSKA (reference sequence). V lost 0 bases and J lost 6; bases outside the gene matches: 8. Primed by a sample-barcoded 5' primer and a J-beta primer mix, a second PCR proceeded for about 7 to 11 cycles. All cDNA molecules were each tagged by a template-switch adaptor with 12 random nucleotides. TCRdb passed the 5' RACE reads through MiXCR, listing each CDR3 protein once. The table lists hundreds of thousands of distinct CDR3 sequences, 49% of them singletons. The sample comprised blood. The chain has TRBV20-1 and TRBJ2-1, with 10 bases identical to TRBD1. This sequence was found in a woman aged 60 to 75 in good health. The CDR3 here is CSARDGRQGAFNEQFF. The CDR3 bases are TGCAGTGCTAGAGATGGCCGACAGGGGGCCTTCAATGAGCAGTTCTTC.